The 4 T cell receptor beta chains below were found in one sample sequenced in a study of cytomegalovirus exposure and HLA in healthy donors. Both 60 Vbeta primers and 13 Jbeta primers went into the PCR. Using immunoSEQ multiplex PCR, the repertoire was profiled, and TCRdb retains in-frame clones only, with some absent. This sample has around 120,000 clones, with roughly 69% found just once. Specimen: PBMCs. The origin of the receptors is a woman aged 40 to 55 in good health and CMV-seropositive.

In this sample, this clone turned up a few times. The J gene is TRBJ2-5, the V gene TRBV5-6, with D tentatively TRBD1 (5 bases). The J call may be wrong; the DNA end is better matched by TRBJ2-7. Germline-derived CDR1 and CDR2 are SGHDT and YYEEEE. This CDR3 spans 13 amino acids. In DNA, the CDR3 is TGTGCCAGCAGTCCAGGGCTGTTTAACGAGCAGTACTTC. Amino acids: CASSPGLFNEQYF.

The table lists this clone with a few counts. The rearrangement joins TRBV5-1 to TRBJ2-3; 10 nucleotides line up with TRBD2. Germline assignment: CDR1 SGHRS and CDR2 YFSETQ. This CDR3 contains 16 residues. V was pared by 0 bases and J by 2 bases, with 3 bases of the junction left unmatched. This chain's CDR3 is CASSLELAGVTDTQYF. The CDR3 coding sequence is TGCGCCAGCAGCTTGGAGCTAGCGGGGGTCACAGATACGCAGTATTTT.

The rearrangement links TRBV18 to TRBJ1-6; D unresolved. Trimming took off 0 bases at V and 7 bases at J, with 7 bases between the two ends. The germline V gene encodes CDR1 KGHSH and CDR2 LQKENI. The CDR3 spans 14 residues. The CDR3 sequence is CASSPPGRNSPLHF. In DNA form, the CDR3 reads TGTGCCAGCTCACCACCGGGCAGAAATTCACCCCTCCACTTT. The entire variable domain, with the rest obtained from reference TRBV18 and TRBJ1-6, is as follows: NAGVMQNPRHLVRRRGQEARLRCSPMKGHSHVYWYRQLPEEGLKFMVYLQKENIIDESGMPKERFSAEFPKEGPSILRIQQVVRGDSAAYFCASSPPGRNSPLHFGNGTRLTVT.

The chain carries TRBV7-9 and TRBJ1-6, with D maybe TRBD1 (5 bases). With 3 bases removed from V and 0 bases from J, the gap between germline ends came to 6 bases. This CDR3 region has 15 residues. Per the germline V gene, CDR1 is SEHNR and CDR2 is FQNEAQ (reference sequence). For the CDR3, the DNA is TGTGCCAGCAGCTTTGACAGCTCCTATAATTCACCCCTCCACTTT. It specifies CASSFDSSYNSPLHF.